The 15 T cell receptor beta chains below come from one sample, sequenced in a study of T cell changes during pregnancy in multiple sclerosis. Libraries were prepared by immunoSEQ multiplex PCR; TCRdb keeps only in-frame clonotypes and omits some of them. Among tens of thousands of clones listed, around 89% were seen once. The sample consisted of CD8+ T cells from peripheral blood mononuclear cells, taken in the second trimester of pregnancy. The receptors shown here come from a female donor with multiple sclerosis, enrolled in a pregnancy study.

The J gene is TRBJ2-1, the V gene TRBV7-3; D might be TRBD2 (6 bases). The CDR3 spans 14 residues. From germline, CDR1 is SGHTA and CDR2 FQGTGA. Trimming took 2 bases from V and 5 from J, leaving 10 bases between them. The CDR3 coding sequence is TGTGCCAGCAGCTTAGGAGGGGAAAACAATGAGCAGTTCTTC. Protein: CASSLGGENNEQFF.

This clone has a handful of counts. This rearrangement joins TRBV11-3 to TRBJ1-1, with D possibly matching TRBD1 (5 bases). V was shortened by 0 bases and J by 5 bases, with 13 bases between the two germline ends. There are 15 residues in the CDR3. The germline gives CDR1 SGHNT, CDR2 YENEEA. CDR3 sequence: CASSLDSSGGTEAFF. CDR3 in DNA: TGTGCCAGCAGCTTAGATAGTTCCGGGGGAACTGAAGCTTTCTTT.

This clone was found once. The chain has TRBV30 and TRBJ1-5; possible D gene TRBD1, 6 bases. This CDR3 has 14 residues. V was trimmed by 2 bases and J by 2 bases, leaving 10 bases between them. Germline V gene data show CDR1 as GTSNPN and CDR2 as SVGIG (reference sequence). CDR3 in DNA: TGTGCCTGGAGTAGGCCAGGGGGCAATCAGCCCCAGCATTTT. Protein: CAWSRPGGNQPQHF.

This sequence joins TRBV5-6 and TRBJ2-5; D is uncertain. The V end lost 1 base, the J end lost 4 bases, and 2 bases lay between the germline ends. CDR1 is SGHDT and CDR2 is YYEEEE in the germline V gene. CDR3 size: 11 residues. CDR3 residues: CASSLLETQYF. In DNA form, the CDR3 reads TGTGCCAGCAGCTTGCTAGAGACCCAGTACTTC.

V gene TRBV10-3 combines with J gene TRBJ1-5; 7 positions agree with TRBD1. Germline V lookup: CDR1 ENHRY, CDR2 SYGVKD. V dropped 6 bases and J dropped 3; count of bases not matched to a gene: 5. The CDR3 extends over 14 amino acids. The CDR3 sequence is CAISTGDPNQPQHF. CDR3 in DNA: TGTGCCATCAGCACAGGGGACCCCAATCAGCCCCAGCATTTT.

J is TRBJ2-5 and V is TRBV5-6; possible D gene TRBD1, 6 bases. The CDR3 totals 12 residues. Germline CDR1 is SGHDT and CDR2 is YYEEEE. V gave up 4 bases and J gave up 5 bases, with 9 bases separating them. As DNA, the CDR3 is TGTGCCAGCAGCGGGGGCCAGGAGACCCAGTACTTC. Translated: CASSGGQETQYF.

J is TRBJ2-1 and V is TRBV5-1; a weak D match, TRBD2 (5 bases). The germline gives CDR1 SGHRS, CDR2 YFSETQ. V was clipped by 4 bases and J by 7 bases, with 18 bases between them. The CDR3 covers 15 residues. The CDR3 DNA is TGCGCCAGCAGCGAGAGGGTATTCCAATCAAATGAGCAGTTCTTC. It codes for CASSERVFQSNEQFF.

This clone was seen just once. The chain combines TRBV27 with TRBJ1-1; D remains ambiguous. The CDR3 loop spans 13 amino acids. CDR1 and CDR2 (germline): MNHEY, SMNVEV (reference sequence). Trimming removed 3 bases at V and 1 base at J, with 6 bases between. Here the CDR3 reads CASSLGANTEAFF. DNA of the CDR3: TGTGCCAGCAGTTTGGGCGCGAACACTGAAGCTTTCTTT.

The table lists this clone with a count of one. CDR3: CASSPTTDYEQYF. Written as DNA, the CDR3 is TGTGCCAGCAGCCCAACAACAGACTACGAGCAGTACTTC. The chain combines TRBV11-2 with TRBJ2-7; D not resolved. V lost 5 bases, J lost 3 bases, and 11 bases lay in between. This CDR3 has 13 amino acids. The germline gives CDR1 SGHAT, CDR2 FQNNGV.

This chain uses TRBV7-9 with TRBJ2-1; TRBD2 matches at 9 bases. The germline CDR1 and CDR2 sequences are SEHNR and FQNEAQ (reference sequence). There are 15 residues in the CDR3. Trimming removed 3 bases from V and 8 bases from J; junction bases left unmatched: 8. The CDR3 DNA is TGTGCCAGCAGCTTTTTGGCGGGGGGGCCGGATGAGCAGTTCTTC. Protein product: CASSFLAGGPDEQFF.

This chain uses TRBV30 with TRBJ1-1; D not resolved. Germline lookup yields CDR1 GTSNPN and CDR2 SVGIG (reference sequence). V lost 8 bases to trimming and J lost 1 base, with 11 bases between them. The CDR3 length is 12 residues. The CDR3 nucleotides are TGTGCCCGGACGGAGGGGAACACTGAAGCTTTCTTT. Translating gives CARTEGNTEAFF. The whole variable domain, filled in from reference TRBV30 and TRBJ1-1, reads SQTIHQWPATLVQPVGSPLSLECTVEGTSNPNLYWYRQAAGRGLQLLFYSVGIGQISSEVPQNLSASRPQDRQFILSSKKLLLSDSGFYLCARTEGNTEAFFGQGTRLTVV.

The chain carries TRBV13 and TRBJ2-5, with 10 nucleotides matching TRBD2. The ends lost 5 bases at V and 7 bases at J; junction bases unmatched: 13. CDR3 length equals 16 residues. Germline CDR1 PRHDT, CDR2 FYEKMQ (reference sequence). The CDR3 here is CASSTTSGETLGTQYF. The CDR3 DNA is TGTGCCAGCAGCACAACTAGCGGGGAGACCCTGGGGACCCAGTACTTC. The full variable domain, completed using reference TRBV13 and TRBJ2-5, is AAGVIQSPRHLIKEKRETATLKCYPIPRHDTVYWYQQGPGQDPQFLISFYEKMQSDKGSIPDRFSAQQFSDYHSELNMSSLELGDSALYFCASSTTSGETLGTQYFGPGTRLLVL.

The gene calls are TRBV9 and TRBJ2-1, with 7 bases fitting TRBD2. This CDR3 comprises 15 residues. Losses at the gene ends were 3 bases for V and 8 bases for J; bases not matched to a gene: 11. The germline V gene has CDR1 SGDLS and CDR2 YYNGEE. CDR3 in amino acids: CASSATSASEHEQFF. CDR3 sequence (DNA): TGTGCCAGCAGCGCAACTAGCGCCTCTGAGCATGAGCAGTTCTTC.

This chain joins TRBV9 and TRBJ2-3; 7 bases are a match to TRBD1. This CDR3 has 15 residues. The V segment lost 0 bases and the J segment 5 bases; nucleotides outside the gene matches: 6. Per germline, CDR1 SGDLS and CDR2 YYNGEE. The CDR3 sequence is CASSVVVGGIDTQYF. The CDR3 nucleotides are TGTGCCAGCAGCGTAGTGGTAGGGGGCATAGATACGCAGTATTTT.

V and J are TRBV5-6 and TRBJ1-2; the D gene is possibly TRBD1 (6 bases). CDR1 SGHDT and CDR2 YYEEEE come from the germline V gene. This CDR3 comprises 15 residues. V was clipped by 0 bases and J by 0 bases, with 9 bases between them. This CDR3 is CASSLGQVTNYGYTF. The CDR3 nucleotides read TGTGCCAGCAGCTTGGGACAGGTGACTAACTATGGCTACACCTTC.